This TCR beta chain was sequenced in a study of blood T cell repertoires in COVID-19. The protocol was immunoSEQ multiplex PCR, while the TCRdb copy is restricted to in-frame clones and leaves out a portion. The sample contains hundreds of thousands of clones, roughly 85% of which appear only once. Specimen: peripheral blood. This TCR came from a woman in her twenties or thirties with active or convalescent COVID-19.

CDR3 protein: CATSPGQGFSNYGYTF. The DNA of the CDR3 is TGTGCCACCTCTCCGGGACAGGGGTTTTCTAACTATGGCTACACCTTC. J is TRBJ1-2 and V is TRBV19; 10 bases match TRBD1. Per the germline V gene, CDR1 is LNHDA and CDR2 is SQIVND (reference sequence). J gave up 0 bases and V 10 bases, and 11 bases lay outside the gene matches. The CDR3 is 16 residues long.